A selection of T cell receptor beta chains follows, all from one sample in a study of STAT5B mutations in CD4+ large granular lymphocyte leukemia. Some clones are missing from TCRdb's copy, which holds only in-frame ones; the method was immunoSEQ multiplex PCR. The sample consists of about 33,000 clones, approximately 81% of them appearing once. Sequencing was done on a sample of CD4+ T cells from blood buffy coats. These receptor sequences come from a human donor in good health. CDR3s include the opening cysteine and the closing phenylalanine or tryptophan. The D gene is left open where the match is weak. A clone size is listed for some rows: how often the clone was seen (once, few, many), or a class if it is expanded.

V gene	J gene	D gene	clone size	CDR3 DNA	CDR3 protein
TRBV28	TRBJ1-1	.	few	TGTGCCAGCAGTTTATTAGGGGTTAACACTGAAGCTTTCTTT	CASSLLGVNTEAFF
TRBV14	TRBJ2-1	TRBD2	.	TGTGCCAGCAGCGCGAGACTAGCGGGGACGTACAATGAGCAGTTCTTC	CASSARLAGTYNEQFF
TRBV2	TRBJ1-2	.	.	TGTGCCAGCAGTCCTCGTCGGGTTTCTGGCTACACCTTC	CASSPRRVSGYTF
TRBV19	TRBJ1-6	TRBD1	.	TGTGCCAGTAAGGAGGACAGGGGGGTTGGGAATTCACCCCTCCACTTT	CASKEDRGVGNSPLHF
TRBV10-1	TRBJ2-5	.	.	TGCGCCAGCAGTGATTACAGGGACCCACAAGAGACCCAGTACTTC	CASSDYRDPQETQYF
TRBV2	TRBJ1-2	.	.	TGTGCCAGCGGCCCGGGACACCCCTATGGCTACACCTTC	CASGPGHPYGYTF
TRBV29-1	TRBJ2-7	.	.	TGCAGCGTTGGAGGGGACCCTACCTACGAGCAGTACTTC	CSVGGDPTYEQYF
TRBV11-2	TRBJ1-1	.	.	TGTGCCAGCAGCTTAGGACAGAACACTGAAGCTTTCTTT	CASSLGQNTEAFF
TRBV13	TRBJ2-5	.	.	TGTGCCAGCAGTTTCGGGGGAGAAGAGACCCAGTACTTC	CASSFGGEETQYF
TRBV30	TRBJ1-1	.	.	TGTGCCTCCACATCGGCGGACGAAGCTTTCTTT	CASTSADEAFF
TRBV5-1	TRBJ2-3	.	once	TGCGCCAGCAGCTTATCCCACAGGGGAGGACCAGATACGCAGTATTTT	CASSLSHRGGPDTQYF
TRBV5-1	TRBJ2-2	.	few	TGCGCCAGCAGCTTGGATGGCACCGGGGAGCTGTTTTTT	CASSLDGTGELFF
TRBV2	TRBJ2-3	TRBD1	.	TGTGCCAGCGCTTGGCAGGGGGTTGCAGATACGCAGTATTTT	CASAWQGVADTQYF
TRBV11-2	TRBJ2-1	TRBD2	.	TGTGCCAGCAGCCGACTAGCGGTTACCTACAATGAGCAGTTCTTC	CASSRLAVTYNEQFF
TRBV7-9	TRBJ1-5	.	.	TGTGCCAGCACCTCGGGGGTGAATAGCAATCAGCCCCAGCATTTT	CASTSGVNSNQPQHF
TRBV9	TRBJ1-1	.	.	TGTGCCAGCAGCGTAGACCTCGCAGGGGACACTGAAGCTTTCTTT	CASSVDLAGDTEAFF
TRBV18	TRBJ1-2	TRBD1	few	TGTGCCAGCTCACAACGACAGGGGTTAAACTATGGCTACACCTTC	CASSQRQGLNYGYTF
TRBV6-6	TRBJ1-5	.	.	TGTGCCAGCAGCAGTACTAGACGCAATCAGCCCCAGCATTTT	CASSSTRRNQPQHF
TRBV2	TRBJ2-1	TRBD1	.	TGTGCCAGCAGTGAGGAACAGGGGGCCGACAATGAGCAGTTCTTC	CASSEEQGADNEQFF
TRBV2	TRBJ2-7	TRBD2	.	TGTGCCAGCAGAAGAAGCGGGAGCTCCTACGAGCAGTACTTC	CASRRSGSSYEQYF
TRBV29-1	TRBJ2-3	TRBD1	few	TGCAGCGGTCACAGGGGACCAGATACGCAGTATTTT	CSGHRGPDTQYF
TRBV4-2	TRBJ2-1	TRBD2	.	TGTGCCAGCAGCCAGGAACCCTTACAGCGGGGGGGCGTCGGCAATGAGCAGTTCTTC	CASSQEPLQRGGVGNEQFF
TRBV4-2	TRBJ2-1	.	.	TGTGCCAGCAGCCGGCAGGGGACGGGCTCCTACAATGAGCAGTTCTTC	CASSRQGTGSYNEQFF
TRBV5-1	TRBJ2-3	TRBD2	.	TGCGCCAGCAGGCGGGGGGGGACAGATACGCAGTATTTT	CASRRGGTDTQYF